The 4 T cell receptor beta chains given below trace back to one sample, sequenced in a study of blood T cell repertoires in COVID-19. The method was immunoSEQ multiplex PCR; TCRdb's version includes in-frame clones alone and lacks a portion of them. The profile shows almost 200,000 clones, more than 70% of them singletons. The sample comprised PBMCs or T cells enriched from blood (not recorded which). The receptors come from a woman younger than 35 who had recovered from COVID-19.

V gene TRBV30 combines with J gene TRBJ2-1; D remains ambiguous. V lost 2 bases and J lost 8, with 7 bases in between. The CDR3 covers 11 residues. The germline V gene has CDR1 GTSNPN and CDR2 SVGIG (reference sequence). The CDR3 here is CAWSPGYEQFF. As DNA, the CDR3 is TGTGCCTGGAGTCCAGGATATGAGCAGTTCTTC.

This chain links TRBV4-1 with TRBJ1-2; D gene ambiguous. The CDR3 contains 15 residues. The germline gives CDR1 MGHRA, CDR2 YSYEKL. The ends were cut back, 0 bases at V and 1 base at J, with 9 bases in the middle. CDR3 sequence reads: CASSQERTINYGYTF. As DNA, the CDR3 is TGCGCCAGCAGCCAAGAGCGAACGATTAACTATGGCTACACCTTC.

This rearrangement joins TRBV5-4 to TRBJ1-2; D may be TRBD1 (5 bases). This CDR3 has 13 residues. CDR1 and CDR2 (germline): SGHNT, YYREEE (reference sequence). Deletions cut 1 base from V and 3 bases from J, with 7 bases between. This CDR3 is CASSLTTDYGYTF. The CDR3 DNA reads as TGTGCCAGCAGCTTGACGACAGACTATGGCTACACCTTC.

V gene TRBV28 combines with J gene TRBJ2-2; TRBD2 matches at 10 bases. Looked up from germline, CDR1 is MDHEN and CDR2 is SYDVKM. CDR3 length equals 16 residues. The V gene end was trimmed by 5 bases and the J gene end by 4 bases; junction bases not matched to a gene: 7. CDR3 residues: CASSDERGGRTGELFF. The CDR3 nucleotides are TGTGCCAGCAGTGATGAGCGGGGGGGTCGCACCGGGGAGCTGTTTTTT.